What follows are 17 T cell receptor beta chains derived from one specimen sequenced in a study of T-cell reconstitution after alpha-beta-depleted transplantation in children. Molecular barcoding with unique molecular identifiers was used for the TCRbeta library. TCRdb reanalysed the PCR reads using MiXCR and keeps one entry per CDR3 protein. The sample has tens of thousands of distinct CDR3 sequences; about 6.7% are singletons. The source material was PBMCs from the stem cell graft donor, sampled from the stem cell graft. These receptors originate from a human donor who donated a stem cell graft to a child with acute lymphoblastic leukemia.

V and J are TRBV20-1 and TRBJ1-2, with TRBD1 matching over 9 bases. There are 12 residues in the CDR3. With V trimmed by 4 bases and J by 8 bases, 5 bases remained unmatched. From germline, CDR1 is DFQATT and CDR2 SNEGSKA (reference sequence). The CDR3 sequence: CSANRGPGGYTF. CDR3 bases: TGCAGTGCTAACAGGGGGCCCGGGGGCTACACCTTC.

The chain links TRBV10-1 to TRBJ2-1, with 9 bases identical to TRBD2. Per the germline V gene, CDR1 is WNHNN and CDR2 is SYGVQD (reference sequence). The J segment lost 8 bases and the V segment lost 2 bases, leaving 7 bases of the junction unmatched. The CDR3 totals 15 residues. The CDR3 here is CASSEGLAGPHEQFF. The CDR3 coding sequence is TGCGCCAGCAGTGAGGGTCTAGCGGGGCCCCATGAGCAGTTCTTC.

There are many counts of this clonotype. This sequence joins TRBV24-1 and TRBJ2-1; 8 nucleotides match TRBD1. Germline assignment: CDR1 KGHDR and CDR2 SFDVKD. Trimming took 6 bases from V and 6 from J; bases not matched to a gene: 12. This CDR3 spans 16 amino acids. CDR3 sequence reads: CATSSTPGTGTNEQFF. The DNA for the CDR3 is TGTGCCACCAGTTCCACCCCCGGGACAGGAACCAATGAGCAGTTCTTC.

The chain couples TRBV13 to TRBJ2-3, with unresolved D. Deletions cut 9 bases from V and 6 bases from J, with 7 bases between. The CDR3 loop spans 10 amino acids. CDR1 and CDR2 (germline): PRHDT, FYEKMQ (reference sequence). The chain's CDR3 is CASSIDTQYF. CDR3 nucleotide sequence: TGTGCCAGTTCTATCGATACGCAGTATTTT.

This clonotype was observed many times. The chain couples TRBV7-2 to TRBJ2-3; TRBD2 agrees at 8 bases. V trimming: 4 bases; J trimming: 4 bases; junction bases outside the gene matches: 7. The germline CDR1 and CDR2 sequences are SGHTA and FQGNSA. The CDR3 covers 15 residues. CDR3 in DNA: TGTGCCAGCAGCTCCCGGGGGGGTGTCGCAGATACGCAGTATTTT. This encodes CASSSRGGVADTQYF.

This clonotype appeared many times. The chain employs TRBV6-6 and TRBJ2-7; 7 nucleotides match TRBD1. The J segment lost 3 bases and the V segment lost 6 bases, leaving 2 bases of the junction unmatched. Germline CDR1 and CDR2: MNHNY and SVGAGI (reference sequence). The CDR3 totals 12 residues. The CDR3 protein is CASRQGNYEQYF. DNA for the CDR3: TGTGCCAGCAGACAGGGGAACTACGAGCAGTACTTC.

In this sample, this clonotype turned up many times. CDR3 protein: CASSFGTLSNQPQHF. CDR3 DNA sequence: TGTGCCAGCAGCTTCGGGACGCTTAGCAATCAGCCCCAGCATTTT. The gene calls are TRBV7-9 and TRBJ1-5, with a weak D call TRBD1 (5 bases). The CDR3 covers 15 residues. CDR1 and CDR2 (germline): SEHNR, FQNEAQ (reference sequence). The V and J ends lost 3 bases and 0 bases respectively, with 9 bases between them. The full variable domain, completed using reference TRBV7-9 and TRBJ1-5, is DTGVSQNPRHKITKRGQNVTFRCDPISEHNRLYWYRQTLGQGPEFLTYFQNEAQLEKSRLLSDRFSAERPKGSFSTLEIQRTEQGDSAMYLCASSFGTLSNQPQHFGDGTRLSIL.

This clonotype was seen many times. The J gene is TRBJ2-7, the V gene TRBV3-1; D uncertain. Germline CDR1 LGHDT, CDR2 YNNKEL (reference sequence). Trimming left V 0 bases short and J 5 bases short, with 14 bases between. The CDR3 has 15 residues. The CDR3 sequence is CASSQDPRLGNEQYF. CDR3 nucleotide sequence: TGTGCCAGCAGCCAAGACCCACGCCTGGGAAACGAGCAGTACTTC.

This clonotype was detected ten times or more. This sequence joins TRBV9 and TRBJ1-6; no reliable D call. Trimming removed 2 bases at V and 5 bases at J, with 8 bases between. The CDR3 covers 14 residues. Germline assignment: CDR1 SGDLS and CDR2 YYNGEE. CDR3 in amino acids: CASSVDPNNSPLHF. The CDR3, as DNA: TGTGCCAGCAGCGTGGATCCGAATAATTCACCCCTCCACTTT.

In its sample, this clonotype was seen once. The rearrangement uses TRBV5-1 and TRBJ2-3, with D uncertain. Trimming removed 3 bases at V and 4 bases at J, with 6 bases between. CDR3 length equals 12 residues. The germline V gene encodes CDR1 SGHRS and CDR2 YFSETQ. In DNA, the CDR3 is TGCGCCAGCAGCTACCGGGCAGATACGCAGTATTTT. Its translation: CASSYRADTQYF.

The sample holds a few counts of this clonotype. The V gene is TRBV7-2, the J gene TRBJ2-7; 9 bases fit TRBD2. This CDR3 spans 14 amino acids. V shed 3 bases and J 4 bases; nucleotides not matched to a gene: 4. The germline CDR1 and CDR2 sequences are SGHTA and FQGNSA. The CDR3: CASSFRLADYEQYF. The CDR3 bases are TGTGCCAGCAGCTTCCGACTAGCGGATTACGAGCAGTACTTC.

This clonotype occurred a few times. The chain has TRBV27 and TRBJ2-3; 10 nucleotides agree with TRBD2. Looked up from germline, CDR1 is MNHEY and CDR2 is SMNVEV (reference sequence). V shed 5 bases and J 0 bases; nucleotides not matched to a gene: 11. This CDR3 contains 18 residues. The CDR3 protein is CASSPLRTSGSSTDTQYF. DNA for the CDR3: TGTGCCAGCAGTCCCCTCCGGACTAGCGGTTCTAGCACAGATACGCAGTATTTT.

This clonotype was detected ten times or more. The chain recombines TRBV5-1 with TRBJ2-7; maybe TRBD1 (5 bases). Germline-derived CDR1 and CDR2 are SGHRS and YFSETQ. CDR3 length: 13 amino acids. Trimming stripped 0 bases from V and 6 bases from J, with 10 bases between. CDR3: CASSLGAGFEQYF. CDR3 in DNA: TGCGCCAGCAGCTTGGGTGCAGGGTTCGAGCAGTACTTC.

This clonotype was found many times. The chain links TRBV5-1 to TRBJ2-2; D remains ambiguous. The germline V gene encodes CDR1 SGHRS and CDR2 YFSETQ. There are 12 residues in the CDR3. Trimming took off 10 bases at V and 7 bases at J, with 14 bases between the two ends. CDR3 region: CAERLAGGELFF. CDR3 sequence (DNA): TGCGCCGAGAGGTTAGCCGGCGGGGAGCTGTTTTTT. Filled out from reference TRBV5-1 and TRBJ2-2, the complete variable domain reads KAGVTQTPRYLIKTRGQQVTLSCSPISGHRSVSWYQQTPGQGLQFLFEYFSETQRNKGNFPGRFSGRQFSNSRSEMNVSTLELGDSALYLCAERLAGGELFFGEGSRLTVL.

This clonotype was observed many times. The rearrangement joins TRBV12-3 or TRBV12-4 to TRBJ1-2; D is undetermined. The CDR3 is 13 amino acids. Trimming left V 5 bases short and J 4 bases short, with 11 bases between. In DNA form, the CDR3 reads TGTGCCAGCAGTCGGACCGTCCCCTATGGCTACACCTTC. Its protein product is CASSRTVPYGYTF.

This clonotype occurred many times. The chain employs TRBV28 and TRBJ2-3; 7 bases fit TRBD1. The germline V gene encodes CDR1 MDHEN and CDR2 SYDVKM. The CDR3 loop spans 16 amino acids. The J segment lost 4 bases and the V segment lost 5 bases, leaving 12 bases of the junction unmatched. CDR3 nucleotides: TGTGCCAGCAGTCCCCTAGACAGGGCGTCATCAGATACGCAGTATTTT. Translation: CASSPLDRASSDTQYF.

This clonotype showed up many times. V and J are TRBV7-3 and TRBJ1-1; perhaps TRBD1 as D (5 bases). Per the germline V gene, CDR1 is SGHTA and CDR2 is FQGTGA. This CDR3 region has 13 residues. V was cut by 4 bases and J by 2 bases, with 8 bases left in between. The CDR3, as DNA: TGTGCCAGCAGCTCCCAGGGAAACACTGAAGCTTTCTTT. Translating it yields CASSSQGNTEAFF.